The 9 T cell receptor beta chains presented below share a single source sample, sequenced in a study of T cell responses to AZD1222 COVID-19 vaccine (dated by TCRdb to the early 2020s). According to the study, the label for this sample's time point signals: baseline before first vaccination. The library was prepared using the immunoSEQ multiplex PCR assay. The table comes from immuneACCESS by way of TCRdb, which keeps in-frame sequences with V and J called. Part of the clones is missing from these tables; in studies checked, under half for an unresolved V gene and the rest for unknown reasons. A total of fewer than 30,000 clones appear in this sample, around 80% of them only once. The ten largest account for roughly 5% of the sample. The sequencing used peripheral blood, collected on day 0 of AZD1222 vaccination. The receptors were gathered from an adult in good health.

The chain employs TRBV18 and TRBJ2-2; 9 bases align to TRBD1. This CDR3 spans 17 amino acids. Germline V gene lookup returns CDR1 KGHSH and CDR2 LQKENI. V trimming: 3 bases; J trimming: 5 bases; junction bases outside the gene matches: 10. The DNA for the CDR3 is TGTGCCAGCTCACCGTTCGACGGGACAGGGCGAACCGGGGAGCTGTTTTTT. Translated: CASSPFDGTGRTGELFF.

J is TRBJ2-5 and V is TRBV14; possible D gene TRBD2, 5 bases. Germline V gene lookup returns CDR1 SGHDN and CDR2 FVKESK. The ends were cut back, 0 bases at V and 7 bases at J, with 6 bases in the middle. This CDR3 is 12 amino acids long. CDR3 loop: CASSQDGGTQYF. The DNA for the CDR3 is TGTGCCAGCAGCCAAGATGGAGGGACCCAGTACTTC.

The chain is built from TRBV9 and TRBJ2-3; weak D call: TRBD1 (6 bases). The CDR3 has 14 residues. Germline V gene data show CDR1 as SGDLS and CDR2 as YYNGEE. With 4 bases removed from V and 1 base from J, the gap between germline ends came to 10 bases. The CDR3 loop is CASSHAGGTDTQYF. The DNA of the CDR3 is TGTGCCAGCAGCCATGCAGGGGGCACAGATACGCAGTATTTT.

The chain combines TRBV21-1 with TRBJ1-5. TRBV21-1 is termed a pseudogene. CDR3 size: 13 residues. CDR3 amino acids: CASSNGVGQPQHF. The CDR3 coding sequence is TGTGCCAGCAGCAATGGGGTAGGCCAGCCCCAGCATTTT.

The V gene is TRBV6-6, the J gene TRBJ1-6; D may be TRBD1 (5 bases). Germline V gene sequence: CDR1 MNHNY, CDR2 SVGAGI (reference sequence). The CDR3 runs to 16 residues. With 2 bases removed from V and 10 bases from J, the gap between germline ends came to 18 bases. CDR3 in DNA: TGTGCCAGCAGTTACGACTCGGACGCCGCAGGGTCACCCCTCCACTTT. It translates to CASSYDSDAAGSPLHF.

The V gene is TRBV5-5, the J gene TRBJ2-3; 9 bases match TRBD2. The germline CDR1 and CDR2 sequences are SGHKS and YYEKEE (reference sequence). CDR3 size: 17 residues. V was clipped by 3 bases and J by 5 bases; unmatched bases: 13. The CDR3 DNA sequence: TGTGCCAGCAGCTCTACCGTTCAGCGGGGGGACAGAGATACGCAGTATTTT. This sequence encodes CASSSTVQRGDRDTQYF.

The chain employs TRBV30 and TRBJ1-1; D gene uncertain. The CDR3 runs 11 residues. Germline values: CDR1 GTSNPN, CDR2 SVGIG (reference sequence). V was shortened by 3 bases and J by 1 base, with 3 bases between the two germline ends. The CDR3 DNA reads TGTGCCTGGAGGGAGAACACTGAAGCTTTCTTT. Translating gives CAWRENTEAFF.

This clone was observed once. V and J are TRBV14 and TRBJ2-7; 11 nucleotides agree with TRBD2. V lost 4 bases and J lost 6; bases outside the gene matches: 14. Germline values: CDR1 SGHDN, CDR2 FVKESK. The length of the CDR3 is 17 residues. In DNA, the CDR3 is TGTGCCAGCAGCCGTTTAGCGGGAGGGTTATCCAGGGGCGAGCAGTACGTC. Its translation: CASSRLAGGLSRGEQYV.

The chain combines TRBV6-1 with TRBJ1-3; 7 bases align to TRBD1. The length of the CDR3 is 14 residues. Germline loops: CDR1 MNHNS, CDR2 SASEGT. J gave up 2 bases and V 6 bases, and 4 bases lay outside the gene matches. The CDR3 DNA is TGTGCCAGCAGGCAAGGACAGGCTGGAAACACCATATATTTT. This sequence encodes CASRQGQAGNTIYF.